This T cell receptor (beta chain) came from a study of cytomegalovirus exposure and HLA in healthy donors. V shed 1 base, J shed 1 base, and the junction held 1 base outside the gene matches. The V gene's germline CDR1 is SGDLS and CDR2 YYNGEE. The CDR3 extends over 15 amino acids. The PCR contained 60 Vbeta and 13 Jbeta primers. Produced via immunoSEQ multiplex PCR; TCRdb's table is partial and in-frame only. The sample contains under 150,000 clones, around 70% of which appear only once. What was sequenced was PBMCs. The J gene is TRBJ2-2, the V gene TRBV9; TRBD2 matches 7 bases. The origin of this receptor is a man aged 35-49 years in good health and CMV-seronegative. The CDR3 is CASSVSGMNTGELFF. The CDR3 DNA follows: TGTGCCAGCAGCGTAAGCGGGATGAACACCGGGGAGCTGTTTTTT.